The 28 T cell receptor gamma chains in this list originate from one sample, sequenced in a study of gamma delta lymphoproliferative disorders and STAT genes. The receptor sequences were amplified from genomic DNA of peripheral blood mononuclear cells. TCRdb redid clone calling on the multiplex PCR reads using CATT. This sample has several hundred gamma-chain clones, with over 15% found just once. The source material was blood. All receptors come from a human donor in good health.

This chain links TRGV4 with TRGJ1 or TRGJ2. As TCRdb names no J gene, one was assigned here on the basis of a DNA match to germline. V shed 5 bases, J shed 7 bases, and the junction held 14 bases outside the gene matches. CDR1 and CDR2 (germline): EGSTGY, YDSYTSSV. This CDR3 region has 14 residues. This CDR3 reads CATWVEHPLYKKLF. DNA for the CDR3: TGTGCCACCTGGGTCGAACACCCATTATATAAGAAACTCTTT.

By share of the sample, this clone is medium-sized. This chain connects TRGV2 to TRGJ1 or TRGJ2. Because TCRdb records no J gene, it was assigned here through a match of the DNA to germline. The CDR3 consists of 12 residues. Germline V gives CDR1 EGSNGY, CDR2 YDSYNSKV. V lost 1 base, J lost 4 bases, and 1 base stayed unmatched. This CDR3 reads CATWDGYYKKLF. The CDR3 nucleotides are TGTGCCACCTGGGACGGATATTATAAGAAACTCTTT.

The CDR3 reads CALWEVPLYYKKLF. The CDR3 nucleotides read TGTGCCTTGTGGGAGGTCCCACTTTATTATAAGAAACTCTTT. The chain couples TRGV9 to TRGJ1 or TRGJ2. As TCRdb names no J gene, one was assigned here on the basis of a DNA match to germline. Germline V lookup: CDR1 GITISATS, CDR2 ISYDGTV (reference sequence). The CDR3 totals 14 residues. V shed 1 base, J shed 3 bases, and the junction held 6 bases outside the gene matches.

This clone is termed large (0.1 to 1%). The DNA of the CDR3 is TGTGCTGCGTGGGAAGAATCCGCATCCTCTTATTATAAGAAACTCTTT. As protein: CAAWEESASSYYKKLF. The J gene is TRGJ1 or TRGJ2, the V gene TRGV10. No J gene is reported in TCRdb; it was inferred here by comparing the DNA with germline. TRGV10 is known as an ORF, though its function is uncertain. With 8 bases clipped from V and 3 bases from J, the junction kept 17 bases outside the gene matches. The CDR3 length is 16 residues.

In nucleotides, the CDR3 is TGTGCTGCGTGGGCGTTACATTATTATAAGAAACTCTTT. This sequence encodes CAAWALHYYKKLF. This chain links TRGV10 with TRGJ1 or TRGJ2. Because TCRdb records no J gene, it was assigned here through a match of the DNA to germline. TRGV10 carries the ORF label, with uncertain function. The ends lost 8 bases at V and 2 bases at J; junction bases unmatched: 7. The length of the CDR3 is 13 residues.

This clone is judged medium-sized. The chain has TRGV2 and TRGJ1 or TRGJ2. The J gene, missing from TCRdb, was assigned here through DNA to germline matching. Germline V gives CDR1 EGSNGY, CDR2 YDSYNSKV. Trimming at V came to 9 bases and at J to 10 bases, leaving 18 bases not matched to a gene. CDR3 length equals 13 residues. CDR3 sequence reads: CATRHPLFWKKLF. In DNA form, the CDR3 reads TGTGCCACCCGCCATCCACTTTTTTGGAAGAAACTCTTT.

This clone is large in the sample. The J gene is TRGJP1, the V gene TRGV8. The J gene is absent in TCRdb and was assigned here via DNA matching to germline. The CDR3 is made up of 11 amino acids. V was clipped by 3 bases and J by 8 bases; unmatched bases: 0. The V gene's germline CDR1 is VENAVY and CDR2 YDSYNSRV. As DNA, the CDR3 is TGTGCCACCTGGGATGGTTGGTTCAAGATATTT. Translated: CATWDGWFKIF.

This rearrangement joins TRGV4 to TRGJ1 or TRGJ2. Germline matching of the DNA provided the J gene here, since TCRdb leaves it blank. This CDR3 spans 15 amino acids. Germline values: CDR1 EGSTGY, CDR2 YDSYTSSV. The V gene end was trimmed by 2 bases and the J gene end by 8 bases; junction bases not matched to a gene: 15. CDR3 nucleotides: TGTGCCACCTGGGATGCGCTTTCAAGGGCAGATAAGAAACTCTTT. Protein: CATWDALSRADKKLF.

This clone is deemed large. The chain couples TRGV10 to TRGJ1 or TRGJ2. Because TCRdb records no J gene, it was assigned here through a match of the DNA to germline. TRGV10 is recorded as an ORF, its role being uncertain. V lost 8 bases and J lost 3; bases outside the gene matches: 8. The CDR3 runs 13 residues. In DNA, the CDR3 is TGTGCTGCGTGGGAAACTTCTTATTATAAGAAACTCTTT. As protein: CAAWETSYYKKLF.

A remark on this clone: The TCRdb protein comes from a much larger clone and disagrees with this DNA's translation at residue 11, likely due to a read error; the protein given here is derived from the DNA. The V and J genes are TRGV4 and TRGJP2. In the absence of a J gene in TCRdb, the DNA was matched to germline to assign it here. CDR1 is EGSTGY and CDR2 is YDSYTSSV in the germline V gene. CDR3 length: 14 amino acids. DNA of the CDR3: TGTGCCACCTGGGATGGTAGGAGTGATTGGAGCAAGACGTTT. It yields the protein CATWDGRSDWSKTF.

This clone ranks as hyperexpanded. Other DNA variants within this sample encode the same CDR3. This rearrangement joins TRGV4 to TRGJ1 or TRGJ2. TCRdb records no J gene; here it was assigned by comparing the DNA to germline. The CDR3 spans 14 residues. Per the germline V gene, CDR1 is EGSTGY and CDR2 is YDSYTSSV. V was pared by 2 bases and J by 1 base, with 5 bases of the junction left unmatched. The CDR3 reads CATWDVNNYYKKLF. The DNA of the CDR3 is TGTGCCACCTGGGATGTGAACAATTATTATAAGAAACTCTTT.

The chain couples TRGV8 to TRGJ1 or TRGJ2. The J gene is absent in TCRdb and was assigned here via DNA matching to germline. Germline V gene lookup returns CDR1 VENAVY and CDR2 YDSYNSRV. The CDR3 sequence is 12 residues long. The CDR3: CAPGIAKWKKLF. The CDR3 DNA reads TGTGCACCTGGGATAGCAAAGTGGAAGAAACTCTTT.

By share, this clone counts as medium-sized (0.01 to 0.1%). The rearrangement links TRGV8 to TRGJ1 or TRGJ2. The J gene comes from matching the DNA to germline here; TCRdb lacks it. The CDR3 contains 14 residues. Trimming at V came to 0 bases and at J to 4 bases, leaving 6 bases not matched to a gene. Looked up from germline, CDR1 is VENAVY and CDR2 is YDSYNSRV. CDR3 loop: CATWDRPEYYKKLF. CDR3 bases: TGTGCCACCTGGGATAGGCCGGAGTATTATAAGAAACTCTTT.

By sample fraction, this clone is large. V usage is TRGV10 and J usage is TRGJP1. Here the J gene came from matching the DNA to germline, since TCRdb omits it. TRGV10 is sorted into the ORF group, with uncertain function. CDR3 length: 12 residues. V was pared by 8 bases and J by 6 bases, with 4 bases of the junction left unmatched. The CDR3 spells CAAWDSGWFKIF. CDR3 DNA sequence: TGTGCTGCGTGGGATTCTGGTTGGTTCAAGATATTT.

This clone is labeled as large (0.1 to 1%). The CDR3 nucleotides are TGTGCTGCGTGGGATTATTCCCCTTATTATAAGAAACTCTTT. This translates into CAAWDYSPYYKKLF. The V call is TRGV10, the J call TRGJ1 or TRGJ2. The J gene, absent from TCRdb, was called here by matching the DNA to germline. TRGV10 falls under the ORF class, with uncertain function. The CDR3 is 14 amino acids. V lost 8 bases to trimming and J lost 3 bases; unmatched junction nucleotides: 11.

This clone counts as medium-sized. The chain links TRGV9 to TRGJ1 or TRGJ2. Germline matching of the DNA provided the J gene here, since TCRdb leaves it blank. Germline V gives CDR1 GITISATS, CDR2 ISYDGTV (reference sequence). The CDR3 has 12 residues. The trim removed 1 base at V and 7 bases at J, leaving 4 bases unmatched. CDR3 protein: CALWEVEYKKLF. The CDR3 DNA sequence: TGTGCCTTGTGGGAGGTCGAGTATAAGAAACTCTTT.

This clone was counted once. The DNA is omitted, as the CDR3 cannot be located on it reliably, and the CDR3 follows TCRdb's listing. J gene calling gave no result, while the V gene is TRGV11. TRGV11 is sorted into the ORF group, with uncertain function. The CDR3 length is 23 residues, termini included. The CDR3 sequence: CACWIRHKDRVIIRNSLAVEQHF.

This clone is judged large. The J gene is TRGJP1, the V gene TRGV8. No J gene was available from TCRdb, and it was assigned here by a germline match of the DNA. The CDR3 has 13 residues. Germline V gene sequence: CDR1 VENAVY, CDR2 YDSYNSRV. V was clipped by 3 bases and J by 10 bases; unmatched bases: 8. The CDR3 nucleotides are TGTGCCACCTGGGATTCCCCCCTTTGGTTCAAGATATTT. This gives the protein CATWDSPLWFKIF.

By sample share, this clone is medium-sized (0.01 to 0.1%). The DNA for the CDR3 is TGTGCCACCTGGGATAGGCCACCCCTTTATTATAAGAAACTCTTT. It is translated as CATWDRPPLYYKKLF. The chain has TRGV8 and TRGJ1 or TRGJ2. No J segment appears in TCRdb, so it was assigned here by matching the sequence to germline. The junction had 8 bases not matched to a gene; V was cut back by 0 bases and J by 3 bases. There are 15 residues in the CDR3. Per germline, CDR1 VENAVY and CDR2 YDSYNSRV.

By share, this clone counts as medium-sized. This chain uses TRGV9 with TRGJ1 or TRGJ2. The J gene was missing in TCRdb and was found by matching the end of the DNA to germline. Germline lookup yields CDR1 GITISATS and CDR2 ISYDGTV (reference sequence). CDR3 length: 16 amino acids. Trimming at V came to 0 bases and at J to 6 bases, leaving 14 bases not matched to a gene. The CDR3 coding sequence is TGTGCCTTGTGGGAGGTGCGGTTTCGGCAGCGTTATAAGAAACTCTTT. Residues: CALWEVRFRQRYKKLF.

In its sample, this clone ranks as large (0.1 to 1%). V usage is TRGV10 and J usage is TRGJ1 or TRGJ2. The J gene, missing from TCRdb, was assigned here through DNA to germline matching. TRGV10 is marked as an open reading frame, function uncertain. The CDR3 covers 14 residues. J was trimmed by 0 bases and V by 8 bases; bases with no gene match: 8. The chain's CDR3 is CAAWDPQNYYKKLF. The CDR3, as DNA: TGTGCTGCGTGGGATCCCCAGAATTATTATAAGAAACTCTTT.

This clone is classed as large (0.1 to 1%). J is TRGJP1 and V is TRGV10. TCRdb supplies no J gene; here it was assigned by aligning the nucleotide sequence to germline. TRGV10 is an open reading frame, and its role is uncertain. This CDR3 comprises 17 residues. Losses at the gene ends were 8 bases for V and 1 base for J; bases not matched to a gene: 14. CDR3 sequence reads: CAAWDSGRGTTGWFKIF. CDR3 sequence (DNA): TGTGCTGCGTGGGATTCGGGAAGAGGTACCACTGGTTGGTTCAAGATATTT.

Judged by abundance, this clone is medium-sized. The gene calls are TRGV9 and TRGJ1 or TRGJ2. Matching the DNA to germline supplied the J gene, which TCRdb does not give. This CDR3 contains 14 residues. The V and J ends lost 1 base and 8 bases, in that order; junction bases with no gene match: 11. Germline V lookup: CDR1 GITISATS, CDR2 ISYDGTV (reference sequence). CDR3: CALWEVTTLNKKLF. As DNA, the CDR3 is TGTGCCTTGTGGGAGGTCACGACGTTAAATAAGAAACTCTTT.

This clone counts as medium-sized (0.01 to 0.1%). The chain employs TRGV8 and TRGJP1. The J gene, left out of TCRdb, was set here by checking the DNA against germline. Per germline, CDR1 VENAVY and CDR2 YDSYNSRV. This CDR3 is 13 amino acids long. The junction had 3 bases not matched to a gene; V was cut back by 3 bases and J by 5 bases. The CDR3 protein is CATWDETGWFKIF. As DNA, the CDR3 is TGTGCCACCTGGGATGAGACTGGTTGGTTCAAGATATTT.

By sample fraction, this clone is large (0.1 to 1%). The CDR3 DNA is TGTGCTGCGTGGGACCGAAGTCATAGTAGTGATTGGATCAAGACGTTT. Amino acids: CAAWDRSHSSDWIKTF. The genes are TRGV10 and TRGJP2. Here the J gene came from matching the DNA to germline, since TCRdb omits it. TRGV10 is identified as an open reading frame with a role that is uncertain. V shed 8 bases and J 0 bases; nucleotides not matched to a gene: 10. The CDR3 is 16 residues long.

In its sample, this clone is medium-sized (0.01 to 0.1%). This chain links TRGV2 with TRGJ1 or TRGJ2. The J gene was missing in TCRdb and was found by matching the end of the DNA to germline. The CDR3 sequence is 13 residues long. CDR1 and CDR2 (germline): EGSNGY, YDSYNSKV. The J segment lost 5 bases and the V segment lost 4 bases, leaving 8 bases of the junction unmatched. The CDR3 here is CATWEPHHYKKLF. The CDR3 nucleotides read TGTGCCACCTGGGAACCGCACCATTATAAGAAACTCTTT.

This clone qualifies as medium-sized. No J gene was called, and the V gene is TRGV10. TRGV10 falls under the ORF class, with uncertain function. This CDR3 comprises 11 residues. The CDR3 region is CAAWDYEGRLF. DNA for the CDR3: TGTGCTGCGTGGGATTATGAAGGGCGGCTCTTT.

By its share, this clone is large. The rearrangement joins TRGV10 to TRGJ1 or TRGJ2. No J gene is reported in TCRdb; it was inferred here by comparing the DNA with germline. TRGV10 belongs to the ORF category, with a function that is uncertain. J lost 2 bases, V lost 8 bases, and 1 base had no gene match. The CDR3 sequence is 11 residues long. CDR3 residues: CAAWDYYKKLF. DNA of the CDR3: TGTGCTGCGTGGGATTATTATAAGAAACTCTTT.